The sequence of this T cell receptor (beta chain) was determined in a study of identical twins. This clonotype occurred many times. Its antigen is unidentified. Findings and limits, study-wide: There were fewer insertions in abundant cord blood beta clonotypes, but memory repertoires showed no such pattern.

Template switching added a universal primer site; cDNA carried unique molecular identifiers. From the 5' RACE reads, TCRdb called clonotypes with MiXCR, one entry per CDR3 protein. Of under 300,000 distinct CDR3 sequences in the sample, 12% were seen once. From germline, CDR1 is SGHRS and CDR2 YFSETQ. CDR3 length equals 16 residues. With V trimmed by 5 bases and J by 0 bases, 7 bases remained unmatched. This sample was also put to use in a study of yellow fever vaccine responses in identical twins.

Material: memory (CD45RO+) T cells sorted from blood. The J gene is TRBJ2-1, the V gene TRBV5-1, with TRBD2 identical over 8 bases. This receptor was taken from a woman aged 18-29 years in good health. This CDR3 reads CASRAVAGFSYNEQFF. CDR3 in DNA: TGCGCCAGCAGAGCAGTAGCGGGGTTCTCCTACAATGAGCAGTTCTTC.